Following are 21 T cell receptor beta chains from one sample sequenced in a study of T cells after yellow fever vaccination. TCRdb recomputed calls from the 5' RACE reads with MiXCR, one row per CDR3 protein. The profile covers 90,000 to 130,000 distinct CDR3 sequences, with roughly 8.9% appearing a single time and approximately 24% taken by the ten largest. The sequencing used CD8+ T cells sorted from PBMCs, collected 45 days after the yellow fever booster vaccination. The source of these receptors is a man between 25 and 39 years old who received the YFV17D yellow fever vaccine.

V is TRBV27 and J is TRBJ1-4; D not certain. Trimming pared 3 bases from V and 8 bases from J, leaving 7 bases between. Germline V gene sequence: CDR1 MNHEY, CDR2 SMNVEV (reference sequence). This CDR3 is 12 amino acids long. The CDR3 region is CASSLTGEKLFF. In DNA form, the CDR3 reads TGTGCCAGCAGTTTGACGGGGGAAAAACTGTTTTTT.

The CDR3 nucleotides read TGTGCCAGCAGCCCAAGTGATGAGCAGTTCTTC. Translation gives CASSPSDEQFF. The chain joins TRBV7-2 to TRBJ2-1; D gene ambiguous. The CDR3 consists of 11 residues. V lost 5 bases to trimming and J lost 8 bases, with 7 bases between them. Germline V gene data show CDR1 as SGHTA and CDR2 as FQGNSA.

This clonotype was seen ten or more times. This chain connects TRBV5-5 to TRBJ2-7; 12 nucleotides align to TRBD2. After removal of 4 bases from V and 2 bases from J, the junction contained 7 bases not matched to a gene. The CDR3 sequence is 16 residues long. CDR1 SGHKS and CDR2 YYEKEE come from the germline V gene (reference sequence). CDR3 in DNA: TGTGCCAGCAGCCAGACTAGCGGGAGTCTGACCTACGAGCAGTACTTC. Translating gives CASSQTSGSLTYEQYF.

At least ten counts were recorded for this clonotype. The chain uses TRBV5-1 and TRBJ1-1; a weak D match, TRBD1 (6 bases). Germline-derived CDR1 and CDR2 are SGHRS and YFSETQ. Trimming took 4 bases from V and 4 from J, leaving 23 bases between them. CDR3 length: 17 amino acids. The CDR3 bases are TGCGCCAGCAGCCCTCGTTCGGGGGGCGGAGGCGGCACTGAAGCTTTCTTT. Translated, it gives CASSPRSGGGGGTEAFF.

This clonotype has a count of ten or more. This CDR3 is CASSYSRTSGGNEQFF. The DNA of the CDR3 is TGTGCCAGCAGTTACTCCAGGACTAGCGGGGGGAATGAGCAGTTCTTC. The J gene is TRBJ2-1, the V gene TRBV6-5; 14 bases are shared with TRBD2. The V and J ends lost 0 bases and 7 bases, in that order; junction bases with no gene match: 2. The germline gives CDR1 MNHEY, CDR2 SVGAGI. The CDR3 has 16 amino acids.

This clonotype was seen ten or more times. The gene calls are TRBV20-1 and TRBJ2-3, with TRBD2 matching 9 bases. The CDR3 has 12 amino acids. Germline trimming cut 4 bases from V and 5 bases from J; bases unmatched to any gene: 1. Germline CDR1 reads DFQATT; CDR2 reads SNEGSKA (reference sequence). The CDR3 DNA reads TGCAGTGCTAAACTAGCGGGAGATACGCAGTATTTT. Translation: CSAKLAGDTQYF.

This clonotype was observed many times. The chain uses TRBV27 and TRBJ2-7; 12 bases fit TRBD2. J lost 7 bases, V lost 2 bases, and 3 bases had no gene match. This CDR3 has 14 residues. The germline gives CDR1 MNHEY, CDR2 SMNVEV (reference sequence). CDR3 coding DNA: TGTGCCAGCAGTTTAGGCGGACTAGCGGGGGAGCAGTACTTC. Its protein product is CASSLGGLAGEQYF.

CDR3 sequence reads: CATSMIPGLIPREQFF. The CDR3, as DNA: TGTGCCACCAGCATGATTCCGGGACTAATCCCCCGAGAGCAGTTCTTC. The V and J genes are TRBV15 and TRBJ2-1, with 7 bases identical to TRBD2. Germline lookup yields CDR1 LNHNV and CDR2 YYDKDF (reference sequence). This CDR3 region has 16 residues. V trimming: 4 bases; J trimming: 10 bases; junction bases outside the gene matches: 16.

In this sample, this clonotype turned up many times. The chain recombines TRBV29-1 with TRBJ2-2; D not certain. CDR1 is SQVTM and CDR2 is ANQGSEA in the germline V gene. Trimming removed 0 bases from V and 6 bases from J, with 11 bases in between. CDR3 length equals 14 residues. CDR3 loop: CSVEDWQQSGELFF. CDR3 sequence (DNA): TGCAGCGTTGAAGATTGGCAACAGTCCGGGGAGCTGTTTTTT.

This clonotype showed up many times. The chain joins TRBV12-3 or TRBV12-4 to TRBJ2-2; 8 bases are a match to TRBD2. The V gene end was trimmed by 6 bases and the J gene end by 5 bases; junction bases not matched to a gene: 11. This CDR3 contains 16 residues. The CDR3 DNA reads as TGTGCCAGCAGGCGTTTCGGCGGGAGGACTACCGGGGAGCTGTTTTTT. It codes for CASRRFGGRTTGELFF.

This clonotype was seen at least ten times. V gene TRBV3-1 combines with J gene TRBJ2-7; D possibly corresponds to TRBD1 (6 bases). Germline V gives CDR1 LGHDT, CDR2 YNNKEL (reference sequence). Trimming took off 0 bases at V and 3 bases at J, with 15 bases between the two ends. The CDR3 loop spans 16 amino acids. The CDR3 protein is CASSQELGHDFYEQYF. CDR3 DNA sequence: TGTGCCAGCAGCCAAGAGTTGGGACATGATTTCTACGAGCAGTACTTC.

In its sample, this clonotype was seen many times. The rearrangement joins TRBV20-1 to TRBJ2-7; TRBD2 might be the D (6 bases). The CDR3 consists of 13 residues. Germline V CDR1 and CDR2: DFQATT, SNEGSKA (reference sequence). V lost 6 bases to trimming and J lost 4 bases, with 16 bases between them. CDR3 region: CSAPSGDLYEQYF. The CDR3 nucleotides are TGCAGTGCCCCCTCCGGGGACTTATACGAGCAGTACTTC.

The rearrangement uses TRBV7-9 and TRBJ1-1, with TRBD1 as a possible D gene (6 bases). V lost 2 bases and J lost 5, with 12 bases in between. The CDR3 sequence is 14 residues long. CDR1 and CDR2 from the germline V gene are SEHNR and FQNEAQ (reference sequence). This CDR3 is CASSLIGGDTEAFF. In nucleotides, the CDR3 is TGTGCCAGCAGCTTAATAGGGGGTGATACTGAAGCTTTCTTT.

The table lists this clonotype with many counts. The rearrangement uses TRBV7-8 and TRBJ2-1, with TRBD2 as a possible D gene (5 bases). The CDR3 runs to 12 residues. Germline CDR1 is SGHVS and CDR2 is FQNEAQ. V shed 7 bases and J shed 7 bases, with 11 bases lying between them. The CDR3: CASNLDWNEQFF. In DNA form, the CDR3 reads TGTGCCAGCAACCTGGACTGGAATGAGCAGTTCTTC.

In its sample, this clonotype was seen many times. V usage is TRBV20-1 and J usage is TRBJ2-7; D possibly corresponds to TRBD1 (6 bases). V lost 0 bases and J lost 0, with 12 bases in between. This CDR3 has 15 amino acids. Germline V lookup: CDR1 DFQATT, CDR2 SNEGSKA (reference sequence). The chain's CDR3 is CSARDPGQSSYEQYF. The CDR3 bases are TGCAGTGCTAGAGATCCAGGACAGAGCTCCTACGAGCAGTACTTC.

This clonotype was seen at least ten times. J is TRBJ2-5 and V is TRBV11-2; D possibly corresponds to TRBD2 (5 bases). V was pared by 3 bases and J by 5 bases, with 22 bases between. In germline, CDR1 is SGHAT, CDR2 FQNNGV. The CDR3 has 17 amino acids. CDR3 coding DNA: TGTGCCAGCAGCTTGTACATTTCGGGGTTTCTGGAGGAGACCCAGTACTTC. This encodes CASSLYISGFLEETQYF.

There are many counts of this clonotype. This chain uses TRBV27 with TRBJ2-3; no definite D call. Germline CDR1 and CDR2: MNHEY and SMNVEV (reference sequence). The CDR3 consists of 15 residues. The ends were cut back, 3 bases at V and 0 bases at J, with 10 bases in the middle. The CDR3 nucleotides read TGTGCCAGCAGTTTGCGGCGGATTAGCACAGATACGCAGTATTTT. As protein: CASSLRRISTDTQYF.

This clonotype occurred many times. This chain uses TRBV29-1 with TRBJ2-3, with D unclear. Between the trimmed V and J ends, which lost 1 base and 10 bases, there was a span of 18 bases. Per germline, CDR1 SQVTM and CDR2 ANQGSEA. This CDR3 has 14 amino acids. CDR3 sequence (DNA): TGCAGCGTTGAAGGCCACCCCGGACGGCCAGCGCAGTATTTT. Its translation is CSVEGHPGRPAQYF.

This clonotype was counted at least ten times. The CDR3 bases are TGTGCCAGCAGCCAGCCCGGCAGGGGAGGGTTGGATGAGCAGTTCTTC. It codes for CASSQPGRGGLDEQFF. The rearrangement uses TRBV12-3 or TRBV12-4 and TRBJ2-1; D might be TRBD2 (7 bases). The CDR3 loop spans 16 amino acids. The V end lost 6 bases, the J end lost 8 bases, and 23 bases lay between the germline ends.

This clonotype was counted many times. The gene calls are TRBV7-6 and TRBJ2-1, with 8 bases matching TRBD2. The germline V gene encodes CDR1 SGHVS and CDR2 FNYEAQ. With 5 bases clipped from V and 7 bases from J, the junction kept 16 bases outside the gene matches. The CDR3 has 17 amino acids. The CDR3 nucleotides read TGTGCCAGCAGCGGACGTGGATGGAGCGGGAGTGAAAATGAGCAGTTCTTC. It yields the protein CASSGRGWSGSENEQFF.

This clonotype was seen more than once but under ten times. The rearrangement uses TRBV23-1 and TRBJ2-7, with 10 positions matching TRBD1. TRBV23-1 is filed as an ORF, its function uncertain. The CDR3 totals 14 residues. The V gene end was trimmed by 6 bases and the J gene end by 1 base; junction bases not matched to a gene: 3. CDR3 in amino acids: CASRKGQGSYEQYF. The CDR3 DNA is TGCGCCAGCAGAAAGGGACAGGGGTCCTACGAGCAGTACTTC.